A single sample gave rise to the 10 T cell receptor beta chains below, sequenced in a study of blood T cell repertoires in COVID-19. TCRdb's copy holds only in-frame clones and misses some; the assay was immunoSEQ multiplex PCR. The sample yields around 110,000 clones, 80% to 85% seen once. Sample: peripheral blood. All receptors come from a man between 65 and 85 years old with acute or convalescent COVID-19.

The genes are TRBV27 and TRBJ2-7; D remains ambiguous. Trimming removed 3 bases at V and 2 bases at J, with 11 bases between. Germline V lookup: CDR1 MNHEY, CDR2 SMNVEV (reference sequence). The CDR3 is made up of 14 amino acids. CDR3 DNA: TGTGCCAGCAGTTTCCGGGTACCAACCTACGAGCAGTACTTC. It specifies CASSFRVPTYEQYF.

This chain links TRBV3-1 (or the pseudogene TRBV3-2) with TRBJ1-6; 7 bases fit TRBD1. The germline V gene has CDR1 LGHDT and CDR2 YNNKEL (reference sequence). This CDR3 region has 14 residues. Losses at the gene ends were 4 bases for V and 7 bases for J; bases not matched to a gene: 4. CDR3 protein: CASSPIQGNSPLHF. The CDR3 nucleotides read TGTGCCAGCAGCCCGATACAGGGGAATTCACCCCTCCACTTT.

The chain has TRBV7-9 and TRBJ1-2; 9 nucleotides match TRBD1. The V and J ends lost 4 bases and 4 bases, in that order; junction bases with no gene match: 7. Looked up from germline, CDR1 is SEHNR and CDR2 is FQNEAQ (reference sequence). The length of the CDR3 is 15 residues. The CDR3 here is CASSSSGQGGYGYTF. In nucleotides, the CDR3 is TGTGCCAGCAGCTCCTCGGGACAGGGCGGCTATGGCTACACCTTC. Full variable domain (rest looked up from reference TRBV7-9 and TRBJ1-2): DTGVSQNPRHKITKRGQNVTFRCDPISEHNRLYWYRQTLGQGPEFLTYFQNEAQLEKSRLLSDRFSAERPKGSFSTLEIQRTEQGDSAMYLCASSSSGQGGYGYTFGSGTRLTVV.

The chain uses TRBV3-1 (or the pseudogene TRBV3-2) and TRBJ1-1; 8 bases match TRBD1. Germline V gene sequence: CDR1 LGHDT, CDR2 YNNKEL (reference sequence). J lost 10 bases, V lost 2 bases, and 6 bases had no gene match. The CDR3 spans 13 residues. CDR3 sequence: CASSQQQGDLAFF. The CDR3, as DNA: TGTGCCAGCAGCCAACAACAGGGGGATCTAGCTTTCTTT.

This clone was recorded only once. The chain has TRBV6-5 and TRBJ1-5, with 8 nucleotides matching TRBD1. This CDR3 is 13 amino acids long. J lost 6 bases, V lost 6 bases, and 4 bases had no gene match. Germline assignment: CDR1 MNHEY and CDR2 SVGAGI. The CDR3 loop is CASSRTGSQPQHF. CDR3 DNA: TGTGCCAGCAGCCGGACAGGGTCTCAGCCCCAGCATTTT.

In DNA, the CDR3 is TGTGCCAGCAGCATGACAGGGGGAGAAGATACGCAGTATTTT. Residues: CASSMTGGEDTQYF. The V and J genes are TRBV5-5 and TRBJ2-3; 9 bases match TRBD1. J lost 5 bases, V lost 4 bases, and 5 bases had no gene match. The V gene's germline CDR1 is SGHKS and CDR2 YYEKEE (reference sequence). This CDR3 contains 14 residues.

CDR3 loop: CASGRGGNTGELFF. The CDR3 DNA sequence: TGTGCCAGCGGCCGGGGGGGAAACACCGGGGAGCTGTTTTTT. The V gene is TRBV25-1, the J gene TRBJ2-2; 8 positions match TRBD2. The CDR3 is 14 residues long. V gave up 8 bases and J gave up 2 bases; unmatched junction bases: 4. CDR1 MGHDK and CDR2 SYGVNS come from the germline V gene.

The chain joins TRBV2 to TRBJ1-2, with D unresolved. The ends were cut back, 5 bases at V and 7 bases at J, with 23 bases in the middle. The CDR3 length is 16 residues. The germline gives CDR1 SNHLY, CDR2 FYNNEI. CDR3 region: CASSRELWAEGSGYTF. The DNA for the CDR3 is TGTGCCAGCAGTAGGGAGTTGTGGGCAGAGGGCTCTGGCTACACCTTC.

The chain uses TRBV7-6 and TRBJ1-4; 8 nucleotides agree with TRBD1. The CDR3 is 14 residues long. Unmatched junction bases numbered 3, after V lost 1 base and J lost 8 bases. Germline lookup yields CDR1 SGHVS and CDR2 FNYEAQ. CDR3 loop: CASSLGQGAEKLFF. For the CDR3, the DNA is TGTGCCAGCAGCTTAGGGCAGGGGGCCGAAAAACTGTTTTTT.

J is TRBJ2-2 and V is TRBV5-5; 7 positions agree with TRBD2. Germline values: CDR1 SGHKS, CDR2 YYEKEE (reference sequence). The V segment lost 2 bases and the J segment 0 bases; nucleotides outside the gene matches: 4. This CDR3 comprises 16 residues. The CDR3 DNA is TGTGCCAGCAGCTTCCGGGGGGACTCGAACACCGGGGAGCTGTTTTTT. This encodes CASSFRGDSNTGELFF.